Below, one T cell receptor beta chain is given with its context. This sample was taken from a study of blood T cell repertoires in COVID-19. Looking at the study overall: The study drew acute and convalescent COVID-19 samples from the United States, Italy and Spain.

The authors' processing: The authors estimated nucleated cell counts from reference gene primer amplification. Sequencing used immunoSEQ multiplex PCR; TCRdb keeps in-frame clones, though not all of them. That table is the source of V, J and clone size, and D and trimming were worked out from the DNA. The table has a few hundred thousand clones, 75% to 90% seen once. Germline CDR1 reads SGHVS; CDR2 reads FQNEAQ. The length of the CDR3 is 14 residues. The V end was cut by 4 bases, the J end by 10 bases, with 14 bases between. This receptor was taken from a young woman with acute or convalescent COVID-19. V and J are TRBV7-8 and TRBJ1-6; possible D gene TRBD1, 6 bases. The sample taken for sequencing was peripheral blood. The CDR3 spells CASSSDRSSSPLHF. The CDR3 DNA reads TGTGCCAGCAGCTCTGACAGGTCCTCCTCACCCCTCCACTTT.